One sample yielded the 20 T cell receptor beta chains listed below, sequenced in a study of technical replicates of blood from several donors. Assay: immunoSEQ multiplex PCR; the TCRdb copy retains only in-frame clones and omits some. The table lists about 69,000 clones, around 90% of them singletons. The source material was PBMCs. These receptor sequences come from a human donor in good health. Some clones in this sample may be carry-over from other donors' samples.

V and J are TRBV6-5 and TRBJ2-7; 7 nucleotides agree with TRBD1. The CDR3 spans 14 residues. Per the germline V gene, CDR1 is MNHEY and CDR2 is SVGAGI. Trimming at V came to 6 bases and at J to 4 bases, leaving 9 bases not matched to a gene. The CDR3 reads CASSEGGARYEQYF. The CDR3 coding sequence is TGTGCCAGCAGCGAAGGGGGCGCGAGGTACGAGCAGTACTTC.

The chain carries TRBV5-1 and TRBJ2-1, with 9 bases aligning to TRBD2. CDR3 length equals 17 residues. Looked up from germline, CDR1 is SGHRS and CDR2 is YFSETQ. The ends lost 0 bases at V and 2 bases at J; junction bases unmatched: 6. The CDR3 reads CASSLASGRNAYNEQFF. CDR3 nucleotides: TGCGCCAGCAGCTTGGCCAGCGGGAGGAACGCCTACAATGAGCAGTTCTTC.

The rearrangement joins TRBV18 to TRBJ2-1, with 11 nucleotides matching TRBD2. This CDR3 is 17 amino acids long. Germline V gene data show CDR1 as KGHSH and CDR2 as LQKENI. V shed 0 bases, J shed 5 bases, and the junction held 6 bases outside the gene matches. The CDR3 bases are TGTGCCAGCTCACCACCGGGTACTAGCGGGGGAGACAATGAGCAGTTCTTC. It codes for CASSPPGTSGGDNEQFF. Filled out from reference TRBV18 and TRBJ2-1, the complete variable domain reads NAGVMQNPRHLVRRRGQEARLRCSPMKGHSHVYWYRQLPEEGLKFMVYLQKENIIDESGMPKERFSAEFPKEGPSILRIQQVVRGDSAAYFCASSPPGTSGGDNEQFFGPGTRLTVL.

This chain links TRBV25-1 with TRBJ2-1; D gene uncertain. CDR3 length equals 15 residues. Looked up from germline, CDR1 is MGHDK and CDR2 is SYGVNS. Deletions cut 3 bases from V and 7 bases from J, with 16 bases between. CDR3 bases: TGTGCCAGCAGTGATGTGACTCGAGCAACGAATGAGCAGTTCTTC. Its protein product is CASSDVTRATNEQFF.

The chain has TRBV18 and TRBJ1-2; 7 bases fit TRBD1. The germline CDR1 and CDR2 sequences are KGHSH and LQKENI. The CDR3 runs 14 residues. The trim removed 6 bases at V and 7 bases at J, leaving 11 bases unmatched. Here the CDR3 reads CASSSGTGVVGYTF. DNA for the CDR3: TGTGCCAGCTCCTCGGGAACAGGGGTTGTTGGCTACACCTTC.

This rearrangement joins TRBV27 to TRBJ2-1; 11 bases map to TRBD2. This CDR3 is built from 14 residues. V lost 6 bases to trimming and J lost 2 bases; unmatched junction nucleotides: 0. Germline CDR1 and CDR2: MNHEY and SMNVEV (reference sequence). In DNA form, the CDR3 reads TGTGCCAGCAGGGGACTAGCGGCCTACAATGAGCAGTTCTTC. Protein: CASRGLAAYNEQFF.

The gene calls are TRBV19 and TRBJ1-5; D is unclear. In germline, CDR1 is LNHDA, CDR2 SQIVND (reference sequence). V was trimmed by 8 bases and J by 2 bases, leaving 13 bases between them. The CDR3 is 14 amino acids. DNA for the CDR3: TGTGCCAGTCAGGTCCTGGGAGGCAATCAGCCCCAGCATTTT. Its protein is CASQVLGGNQPQHF.

For the CDR3, the DNA is TGTGCCAGCAGTGAAGGTGAGACAAGCACAGATACGCAGTATTTT. Encoded protein: CASSEGETSTDTQYF. The V gene is TRBV6-1, the J gene TRBJ2-3; no firm D call. The CDR3 covers 15 residues. Looked up from germline, CDR1 is MNHNS and CDR2 is SASEGT. The V end lost 1 base, the J end lost 0 bases, and 8 bases lay between the germline ends.

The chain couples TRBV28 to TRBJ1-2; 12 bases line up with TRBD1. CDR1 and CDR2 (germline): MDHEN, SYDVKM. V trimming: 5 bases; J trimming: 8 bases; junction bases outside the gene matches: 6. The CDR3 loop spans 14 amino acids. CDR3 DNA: TGTGCCAGCAGTAGGACCGGGACAGGGGGCGGCTACACCTTC. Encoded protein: CASSRTGTGGGYTF.

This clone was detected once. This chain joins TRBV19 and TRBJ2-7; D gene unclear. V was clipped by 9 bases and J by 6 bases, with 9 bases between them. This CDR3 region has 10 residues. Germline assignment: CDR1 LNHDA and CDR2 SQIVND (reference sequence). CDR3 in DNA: TGTGCCAGACAATTAAGCGAGCAGTACTTC. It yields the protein CARQLSEQYF.

CDR3 bases: TGTGCCAGCAGACAGATCACAGGAGCTTCACCCCTCCACTTT. This encodes CASRQITGASPLHF. The chain employs TRBV16 and TRBJ1-6; D may be TRBD1 (5 bases). Trimming left V 6 bases short and J 9 bases short, with 15 bases between. The CDR3 covers 14 residues. From germline, CDR1 is KGHSY and CDR2 FQNENV. The variable domain in full, with the rest retrieved from reference TRBV16 and TRBJ1-6, is GEEVAQTPKHLVRGEGQKAKLYCAPIKGHSYVFWYQQVLKNEFKFLISFQNENVFDETGMPKERFSAKCLPNSPCSLEIQATKLEDSAVYFCASRQITGASPLHFGNGTRLTVT.

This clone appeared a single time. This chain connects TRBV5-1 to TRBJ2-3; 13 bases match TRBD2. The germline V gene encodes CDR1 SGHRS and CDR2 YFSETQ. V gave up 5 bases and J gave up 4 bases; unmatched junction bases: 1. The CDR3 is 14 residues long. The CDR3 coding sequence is TGCGCCAGCAGACTAGCGGGAGGGCCAGATACGCAGTATTTT. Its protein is CASRLAGGPDTQYF.

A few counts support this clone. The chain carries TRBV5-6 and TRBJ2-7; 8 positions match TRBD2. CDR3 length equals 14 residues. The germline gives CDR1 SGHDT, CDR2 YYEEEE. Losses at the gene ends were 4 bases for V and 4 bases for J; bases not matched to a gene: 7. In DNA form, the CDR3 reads TGTGCCAGCAGCAATACCGGGACTAGATACGAGCAGTACTTC. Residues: CASSNTGTRYEQYF.

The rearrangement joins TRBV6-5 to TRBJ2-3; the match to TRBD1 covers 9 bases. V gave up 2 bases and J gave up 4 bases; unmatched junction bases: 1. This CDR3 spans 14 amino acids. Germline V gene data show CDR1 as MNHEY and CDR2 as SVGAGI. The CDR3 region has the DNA TGTGCCAGCAGTTACCGGACAGGGGCAGATACGCAGTATTTT. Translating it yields CASSYRTGADTQYF.

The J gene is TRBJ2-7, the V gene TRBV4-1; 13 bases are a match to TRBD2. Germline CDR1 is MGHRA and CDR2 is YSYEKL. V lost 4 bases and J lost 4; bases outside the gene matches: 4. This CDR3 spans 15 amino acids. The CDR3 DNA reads TGCGCCAGCAGCCCTGGGACTAGCGGGGCATACGAGCAGTACTTC. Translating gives CASSPGTSGAYEQYF.

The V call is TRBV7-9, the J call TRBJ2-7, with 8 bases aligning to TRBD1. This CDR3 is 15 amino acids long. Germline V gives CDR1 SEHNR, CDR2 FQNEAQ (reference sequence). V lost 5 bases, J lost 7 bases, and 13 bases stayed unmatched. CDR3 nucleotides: TGTGCCAGCAGCCCGGCAGGGGGCTCCCTAAGGGAGCAGTACTTC. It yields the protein CASSPAGGSLREQYF.

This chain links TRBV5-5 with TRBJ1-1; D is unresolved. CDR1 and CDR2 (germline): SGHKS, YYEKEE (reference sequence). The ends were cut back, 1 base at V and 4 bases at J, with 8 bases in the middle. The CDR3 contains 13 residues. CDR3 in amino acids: CASSLSVATEAFF. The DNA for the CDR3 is TGTGCCAGCAGCTTGTCGGTTGCCACTGAAGCTTTCTTT.

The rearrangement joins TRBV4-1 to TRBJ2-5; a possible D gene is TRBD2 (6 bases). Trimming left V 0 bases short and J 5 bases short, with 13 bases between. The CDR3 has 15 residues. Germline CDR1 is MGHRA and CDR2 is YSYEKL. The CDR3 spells CASSQDLIGRETQYF. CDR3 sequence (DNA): TGCGCCAGCAGCCAAGATCTTATAGGGAGGGAGACCCAGTACTTC.

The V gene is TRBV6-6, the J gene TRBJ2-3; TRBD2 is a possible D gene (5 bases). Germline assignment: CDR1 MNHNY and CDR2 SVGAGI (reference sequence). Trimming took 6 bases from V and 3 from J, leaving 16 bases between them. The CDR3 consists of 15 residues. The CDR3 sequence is CASRAAVRGTDTQYF. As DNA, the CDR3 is TGTGCCAGCAGAGCAGCGGTCCGGGGTACAGATACGCAGTATTTT.

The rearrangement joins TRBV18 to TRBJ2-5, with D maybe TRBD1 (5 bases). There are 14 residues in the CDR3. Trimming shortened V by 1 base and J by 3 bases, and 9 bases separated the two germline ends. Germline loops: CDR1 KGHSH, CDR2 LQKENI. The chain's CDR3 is CASSPQGLKETQYF. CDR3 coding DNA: TGTGCCAGCTCACCACAGGGGTTAAAAGAGACCCAGTACTTC. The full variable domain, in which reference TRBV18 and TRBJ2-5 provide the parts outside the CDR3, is NAGVMQNPRHLVRRRGQEARLRCSPMKGHSHVYWYRQLPEEGLKFMVYLQKENIIDESGMPKERFSAEFPKEGPSILRIQQVVRGDSAAYFCASSPQGLKETQYFGPGTRLLVL.